This T cell receptor beta chain was obtained from a study of cytomegalovirus exposure and HLA in healthy donors. Study-wide context: HLA-typed donors contributed some 77 million unique TCRs, which were held in an early data release. Ancestry clustering placed roughly four fifths of over 300 genotyped donors in the Caucasian-associated cluster. General observations from the study: The study listed 150 to 200 cytomegalovirus-associated TCR beta chains. TCR beta V- and J-gene trimming, according to a later analysis, was linked to a missense DCLRE1C variant.

A remark on this clone: The antigen remains undetermined.

The PCR ran on 60 Vbeta and 13 Jbeta primers. The data were produced by immunoSEQ multiplex PCR, yet TCRdb's version contains in-frame clones alone and is incomplete. The sample carries about 150,000 clones, approximately 64% recorded once. V was pared by 2 bases and J by 1 base, with 8 bases of the junction left unmatched. The CDR3 totals 18 residues. Germline CDR1 SGHTA, CDR2 FQGNSA. The source is a woman in her forties in good health and CMV-seronegative. The sample was PBMCs. This chain joins TRBV7-2 and TRBJ2-2; 9 bases align to TRBD1. The CDR3 DNA is TGTGCCAGCAGCTTAAGGAGACAGGGGGGAGGGAACACCGGGGAGCTGTTTTTT. Protein: CASSLRRQGGGNTGELFF. The full variable domain, completed using reference TRBV7-2 and TRBJ2-2, is GAGVSQSPSNKVTEKGKDVELRCDPISGHTALYWYRQSLGQGLEFLIYFQGNSAPDKSGLPSDRFSAERTGGSVSTLTIQRTQQEDSAVYLCASSLRRQGGGNTGELFFGEGSRLTVL.